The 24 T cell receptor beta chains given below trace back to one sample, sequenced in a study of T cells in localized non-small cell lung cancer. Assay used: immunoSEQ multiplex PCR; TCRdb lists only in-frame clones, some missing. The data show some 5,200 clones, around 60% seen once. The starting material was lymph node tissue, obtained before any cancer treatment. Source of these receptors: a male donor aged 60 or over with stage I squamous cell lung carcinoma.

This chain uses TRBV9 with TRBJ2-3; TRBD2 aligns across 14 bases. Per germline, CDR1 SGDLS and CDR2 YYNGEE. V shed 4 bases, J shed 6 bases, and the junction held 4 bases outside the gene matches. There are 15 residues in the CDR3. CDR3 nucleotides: TGTGCCAGCAGCCGACTAGCGGGAGGGCCGGATACGCAGTATTTT. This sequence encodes CASSRLAGGPDTQYF. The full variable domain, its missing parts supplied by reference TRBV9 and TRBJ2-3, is DSGVTQTPKHLITATGQRVTLRCSPRSGDLSVYWYQQSLDQGLQFLIQYYNGEERAKGNILERFSAQQFPDLHSELNLSSLELGDSALYFCASSRLAGGPDTQYFGPGTRLTVL.

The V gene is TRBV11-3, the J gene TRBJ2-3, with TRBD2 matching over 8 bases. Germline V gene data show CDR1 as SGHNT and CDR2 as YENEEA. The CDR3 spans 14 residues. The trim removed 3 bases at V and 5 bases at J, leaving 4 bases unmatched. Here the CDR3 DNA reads TGTGCCAGCAGCTTGGGACTAGAGGGAGATACGCAGTATTTT. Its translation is CASSLGLEGDTQYF.

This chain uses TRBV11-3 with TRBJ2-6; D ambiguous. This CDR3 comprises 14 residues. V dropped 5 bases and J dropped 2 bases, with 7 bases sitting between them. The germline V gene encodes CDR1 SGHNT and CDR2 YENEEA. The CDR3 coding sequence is TGTGCCAGCAGCCGCGAAGCTGGGGCCAACGTCCTGACTTTC. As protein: CASSREAGANVLTF.

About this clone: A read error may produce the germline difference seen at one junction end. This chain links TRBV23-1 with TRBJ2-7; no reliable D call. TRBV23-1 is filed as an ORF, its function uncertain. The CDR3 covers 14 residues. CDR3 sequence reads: CASSHDQSSYEQYF. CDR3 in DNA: TGCGCCAGCAGTCACGACCAGAGCTCCTACGAGCAGTATTTC.

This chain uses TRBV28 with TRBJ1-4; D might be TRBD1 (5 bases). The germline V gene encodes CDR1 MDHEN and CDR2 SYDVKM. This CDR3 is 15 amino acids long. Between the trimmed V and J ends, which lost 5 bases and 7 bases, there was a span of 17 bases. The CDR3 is CASSLDVGGREKLFF. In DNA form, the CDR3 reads TGTGCCAGCAGTCTAGACGTCGGGGGACGTGAAAAACTGTTTTTT.

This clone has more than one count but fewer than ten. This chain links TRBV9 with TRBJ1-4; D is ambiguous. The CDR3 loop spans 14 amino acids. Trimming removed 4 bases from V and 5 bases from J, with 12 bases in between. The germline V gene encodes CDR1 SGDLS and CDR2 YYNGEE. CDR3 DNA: TGTGCCAGCAGCCGCGGAGACTCGAATGAAAAACTGTTTTTT. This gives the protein CASSRGDSNEKLFF.

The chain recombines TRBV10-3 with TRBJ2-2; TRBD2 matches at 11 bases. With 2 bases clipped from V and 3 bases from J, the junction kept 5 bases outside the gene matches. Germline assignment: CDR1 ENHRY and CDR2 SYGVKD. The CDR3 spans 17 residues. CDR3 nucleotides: TGTGCCATCAGTGAGAGAACTAGCGGGAGAGACACCGGGGAGCTGTTTTTT. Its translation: CAISERTSGRDTGELFF.

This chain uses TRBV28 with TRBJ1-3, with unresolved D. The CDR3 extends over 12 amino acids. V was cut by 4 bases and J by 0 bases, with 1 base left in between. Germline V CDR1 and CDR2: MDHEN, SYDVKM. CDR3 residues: CASSYSGNTIYF. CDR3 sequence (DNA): TGTGCCAGCAGTTACTCTGGAAACACCATATATTTT.

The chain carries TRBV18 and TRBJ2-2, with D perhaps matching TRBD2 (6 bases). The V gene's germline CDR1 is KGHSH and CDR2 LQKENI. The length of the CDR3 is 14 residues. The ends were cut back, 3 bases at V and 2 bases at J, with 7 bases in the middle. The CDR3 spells CASSPSGNTGELFF. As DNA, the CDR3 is TGTGCCAGCTCACCTAGCGGAAACACCGGGGAGCTGTTTTTT.

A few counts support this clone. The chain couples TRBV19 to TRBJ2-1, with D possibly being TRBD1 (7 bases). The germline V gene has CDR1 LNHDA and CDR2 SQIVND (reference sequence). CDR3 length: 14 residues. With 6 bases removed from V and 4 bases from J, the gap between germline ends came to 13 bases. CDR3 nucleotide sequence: TGTGCCAGTAGGGAGGGGGCCGGGTACAATGAGCAGTTCTTC. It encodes CASREGAGYNEQFF. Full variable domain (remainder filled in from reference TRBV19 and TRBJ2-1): DGGITQSPKYLFRKEGQNVTLSCEQNLNHDAMYWYRQDPGQGLRLIYYSQIVNDFQKGDIAEGYSVSREKKESFPLTVTSAQKNPTAFYLCASREGAGYNEQFFGPGTRLTVL.

The CDR3 protein is CAGPQRLREQYF. The CDR3 nucleotides are TGTGCCGGGCCCCAACGGCTACGCGAGCAGTACTTC. The genes are TRBV28 and TRBJ2-7, with unresolved D. V was pared by 11 bases and J by 6 bases, with 17 bases between. Germline V CDR1 and CDR2: MDHEN, SYDVKM. This CDR3 has 12 amino acids.

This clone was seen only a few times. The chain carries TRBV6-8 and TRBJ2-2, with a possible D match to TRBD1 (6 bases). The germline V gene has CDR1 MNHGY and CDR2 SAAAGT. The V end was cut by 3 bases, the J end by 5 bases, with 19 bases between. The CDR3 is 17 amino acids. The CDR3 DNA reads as TGTGCCAGCAGTTATCCGGCCGGGACAAGAGGGACCGGGGAGCTGTTTTTT. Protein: CASSYPAGTRGTGELFF.

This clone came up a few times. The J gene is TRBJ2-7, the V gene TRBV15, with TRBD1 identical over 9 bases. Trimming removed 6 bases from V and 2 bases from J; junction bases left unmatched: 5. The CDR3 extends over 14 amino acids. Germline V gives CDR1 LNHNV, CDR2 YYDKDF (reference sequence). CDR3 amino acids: CATRRDREAYEQYF. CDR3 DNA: TGTGCCACCAGGAGGGACAGGGAGGCCTACGAGCAGTACTTC.

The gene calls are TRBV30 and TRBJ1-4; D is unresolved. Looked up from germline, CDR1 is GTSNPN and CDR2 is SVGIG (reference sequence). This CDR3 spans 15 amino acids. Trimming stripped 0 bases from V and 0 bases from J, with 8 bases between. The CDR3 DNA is TGTGCCTGGAGTGTGTTCGGTGCAACTAATGAAAAACTGTTTTTT. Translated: CAWSVFGATNEKLFF. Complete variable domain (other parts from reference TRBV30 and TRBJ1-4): SQTIHQWPATLVQPVGSPLSLECTVEGTSNPNLYWYRQAAGRGLQLLFYSVGIGQISSEVPQNLSASRPQDRQFILSSKKLLLSDSGFYLCAWSVFGATNEKLFFGSGTQLSVL.

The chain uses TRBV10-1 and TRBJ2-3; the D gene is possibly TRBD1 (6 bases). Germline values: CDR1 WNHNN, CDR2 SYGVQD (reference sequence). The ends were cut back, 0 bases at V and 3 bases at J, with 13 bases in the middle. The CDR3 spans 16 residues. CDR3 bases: TGCGCCAGCAGTGAGTCGGGGGCATTGGGGACAGATACGCAGTATTTT. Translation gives CASSESGALGTDTQYF.

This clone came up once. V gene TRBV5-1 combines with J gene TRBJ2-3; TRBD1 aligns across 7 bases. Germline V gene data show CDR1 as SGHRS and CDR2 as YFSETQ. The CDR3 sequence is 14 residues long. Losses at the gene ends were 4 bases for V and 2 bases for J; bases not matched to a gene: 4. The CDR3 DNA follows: TGCGCCAGCAGCCTGGGACAGAACACAGATACGCAGTATTTT. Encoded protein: CASSLGQNTDTQYF.

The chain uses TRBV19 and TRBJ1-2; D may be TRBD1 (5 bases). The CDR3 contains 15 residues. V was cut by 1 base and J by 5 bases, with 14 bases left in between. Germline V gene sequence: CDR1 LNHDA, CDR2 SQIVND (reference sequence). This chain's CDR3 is CASSIGRGHGYGYTF. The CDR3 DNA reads TGTGCCAGTAGTATAGGCCGCGGACACGGGTATGGCTACACCTTC.

The CDR3 DNA reads as TGTGCCTGGAGAGGACAGGGAGTAGGGGGCTACACCTTC. Its translation is CAWRGQGVGGYTF. The V gene is TRBV30, the J gene TRBJ1-2, with TRBD1 matching over 8 bases. V shed 3 bases and J 8 bases; nucleotides not matched to a gene: 8. Germline V gene lookup returns CDR1 GTSNPN and CDR2 SVGIG (reference sequence). This CDR3 is 13 amino acids long.

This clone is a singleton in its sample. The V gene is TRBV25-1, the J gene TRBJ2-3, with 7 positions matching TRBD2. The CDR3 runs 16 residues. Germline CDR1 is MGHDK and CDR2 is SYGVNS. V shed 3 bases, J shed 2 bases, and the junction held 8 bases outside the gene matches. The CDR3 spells CASSDSGTDFTDTQYF. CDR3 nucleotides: TGTGCCAGCAGTGACAGCGGGACGGACTTCACAGATACGCAGTATTTT. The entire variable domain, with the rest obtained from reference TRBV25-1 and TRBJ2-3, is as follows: EADIYQTPRYLVIGTGKKITLECSQTMGHDKMYWYQQDPGMELHLIHYSYGVNSTEKGDLSSESTVSRIRTEHFPLTLESARPSHTSQYLCASSDSGTDFTDTQYFGPGTRLTVL.

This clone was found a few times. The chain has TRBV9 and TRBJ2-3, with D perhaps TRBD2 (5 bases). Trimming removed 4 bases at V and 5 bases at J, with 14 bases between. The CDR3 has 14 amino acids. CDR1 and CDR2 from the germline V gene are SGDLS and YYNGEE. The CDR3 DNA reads TGTGCCAGCAGCCTATCGGGGAAAGGAGATACGCAGTATTTT. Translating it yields CASSLSGKGDTQYF.

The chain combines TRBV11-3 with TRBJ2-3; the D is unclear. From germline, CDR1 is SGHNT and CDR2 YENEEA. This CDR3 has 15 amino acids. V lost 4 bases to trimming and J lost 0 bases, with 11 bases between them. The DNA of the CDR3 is TGTGCCAGCAGCTCCGGATGGCCTAGCACAGATACGCAGTATTTT. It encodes CASSSGWPSTDTQYF.

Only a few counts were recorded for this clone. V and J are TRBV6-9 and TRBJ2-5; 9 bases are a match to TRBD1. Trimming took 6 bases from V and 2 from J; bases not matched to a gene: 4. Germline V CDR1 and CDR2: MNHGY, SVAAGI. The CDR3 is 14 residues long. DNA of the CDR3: TGTGCCAGCAGCCTAGGGACAGGGCAAGAGACCCAGTACTTC. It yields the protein CASSLGTGQETQYF.

The chain's CDR3 is CASSPSSNRPGEAFF. In DNA, the CDR3 is TGTGCCAGCTCACCCTCATCGAACAGGCCTGGGGAAGCTTTCTTT. V gene TRBV18 combines with J gene TRBJ1-1, with a possible D match to TRBD1 (5 bases). CDR3 length: 15 residues. CDR1 is KGHSH, CDR2 LQKENI, per germline. V lost 3 bases to trimming and J lost 8 bases, with 19 bases between them.

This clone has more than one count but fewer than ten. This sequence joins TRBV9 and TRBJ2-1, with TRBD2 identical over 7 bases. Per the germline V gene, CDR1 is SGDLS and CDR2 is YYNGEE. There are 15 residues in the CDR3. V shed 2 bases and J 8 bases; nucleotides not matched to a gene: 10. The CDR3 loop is CASSVGLGPQDEQFF. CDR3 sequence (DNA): TGTGCCAGCAGCGTCGGACTAGGGCCACAAGATGAGCAGTTCTTC.